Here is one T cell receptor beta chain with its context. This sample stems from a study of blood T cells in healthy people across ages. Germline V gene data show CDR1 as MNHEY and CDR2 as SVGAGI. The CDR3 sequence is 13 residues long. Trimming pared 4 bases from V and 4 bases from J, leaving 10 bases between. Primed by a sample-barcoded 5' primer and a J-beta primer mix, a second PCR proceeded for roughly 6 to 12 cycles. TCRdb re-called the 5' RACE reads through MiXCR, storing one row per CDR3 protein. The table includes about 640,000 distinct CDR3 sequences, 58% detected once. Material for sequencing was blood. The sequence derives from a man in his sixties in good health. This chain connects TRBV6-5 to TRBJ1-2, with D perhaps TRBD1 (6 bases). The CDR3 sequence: CASSSDSPYGYTF. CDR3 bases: TGTGCCAGCAGTTCGGACAGCCCCTATGGCTACACCTTC.